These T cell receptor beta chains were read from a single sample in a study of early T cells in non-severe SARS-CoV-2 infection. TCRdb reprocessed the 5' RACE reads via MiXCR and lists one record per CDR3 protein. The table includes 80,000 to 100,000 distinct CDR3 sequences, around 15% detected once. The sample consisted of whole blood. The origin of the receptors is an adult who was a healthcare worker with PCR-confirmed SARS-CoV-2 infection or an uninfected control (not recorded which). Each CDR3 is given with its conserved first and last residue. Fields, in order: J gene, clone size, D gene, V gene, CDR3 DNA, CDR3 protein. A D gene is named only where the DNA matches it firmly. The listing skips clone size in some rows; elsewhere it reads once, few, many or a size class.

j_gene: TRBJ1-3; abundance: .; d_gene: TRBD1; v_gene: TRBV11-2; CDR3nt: TGTGCCAGCAGCTATAACTCCCCGGGACAGGGTTTTGGGAACACCATATATTTT; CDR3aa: CASSYNSPGQGFGNTIYF
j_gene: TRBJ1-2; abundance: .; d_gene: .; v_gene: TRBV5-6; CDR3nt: TGTGCCAGCAGCCAAACAGGGTTCGCCGGCTACACCTTC; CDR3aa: CASSQTGFAGYTF
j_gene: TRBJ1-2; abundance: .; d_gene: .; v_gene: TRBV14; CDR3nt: TGTGCCAGCAGCCAAGGTCCAAGAAGATCCAATGGTGGCTACACCTTC; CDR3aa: CASSQGPRRSNGGYTF
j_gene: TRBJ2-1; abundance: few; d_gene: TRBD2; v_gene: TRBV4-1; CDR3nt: TGCGCCAGCAGCGTCGGGGCTAGCGGCTACAATGAGCAGTTCTTC; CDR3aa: CASSVGASGYNEQFF
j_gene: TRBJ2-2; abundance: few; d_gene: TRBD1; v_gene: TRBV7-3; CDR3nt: TGTGCCAGCAGCTTTAGACAGGGGAACACCGGGGAGCTGTTTTTT; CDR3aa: CASSFRQGNTGELFF
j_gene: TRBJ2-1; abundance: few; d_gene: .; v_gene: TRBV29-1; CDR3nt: TGCAGCGCCCACCACTACAATGAGCAGTTCTTC; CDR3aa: CSAHHYNEQFF
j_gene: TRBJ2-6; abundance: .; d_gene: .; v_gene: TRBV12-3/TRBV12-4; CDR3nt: TGTGCCAGCAGTCGGGACCCCGGGGCCAACGTCCTGACTTTC; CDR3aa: CASSRDPGANVLTF
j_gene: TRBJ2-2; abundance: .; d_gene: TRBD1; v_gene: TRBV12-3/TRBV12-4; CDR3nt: TGTGCCAGCAGTTTCCCCCGCACAGGGGGTACCGGGGAGCTGTTTTTT; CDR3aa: CASSFPRTGGTGELFF
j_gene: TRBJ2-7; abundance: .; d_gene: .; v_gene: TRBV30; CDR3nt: TGTGCCTGGAGTGTAAGGGCCTACGAGCAGTACTTC; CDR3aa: CAWSVRAYEQYF
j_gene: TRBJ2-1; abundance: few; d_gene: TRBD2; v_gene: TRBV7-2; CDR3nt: TGTGCCAGCAGCTTAGCTAGCGGGAGGAATCATGAGCAGTTCTTC; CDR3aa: CASSLASGRNHEQFF
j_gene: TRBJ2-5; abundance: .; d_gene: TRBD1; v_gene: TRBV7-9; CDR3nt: TGTGCCAGCAGCCAGTGGACAGGGGAAGAGACCCAGTACTTC; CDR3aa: CASSQWTGEETQYF
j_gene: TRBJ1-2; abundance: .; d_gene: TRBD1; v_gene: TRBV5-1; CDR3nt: TGCGCCAGCAGACAGGGGAACTATGGCTACACCTTC; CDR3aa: CASRQGNYGYTF
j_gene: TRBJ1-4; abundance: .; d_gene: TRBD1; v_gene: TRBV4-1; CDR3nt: TGCGCCAGCAGCCAACCGGACAGGGAAGGAGAAAAACTGTTTTTT; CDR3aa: CASSQPDREGEKLFF
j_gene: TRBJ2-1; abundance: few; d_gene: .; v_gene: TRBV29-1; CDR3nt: TGCAGCGTTGAACGGCCCCCCGGGGGAAATGAGCAGTTCTTC; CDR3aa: CSVERPPGGNEQFF
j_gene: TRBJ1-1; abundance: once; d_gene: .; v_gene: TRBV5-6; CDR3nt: TGTGCCAGCAGAACGGTAACAGTCATGAACACTGAAGCTTTCTTT; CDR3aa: CASRTVTVMNTEAFF
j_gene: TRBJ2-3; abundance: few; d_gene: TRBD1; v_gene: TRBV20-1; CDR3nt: TGCAGTGCTAGAGGGGACAGGGGGGGCACAGATACGCAGTATTTT; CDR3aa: CSARGDRGGTDTQYF
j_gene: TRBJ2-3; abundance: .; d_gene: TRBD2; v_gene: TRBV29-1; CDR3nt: TGCAGCGTTGAAGGATTCGAGCGGGAGGGCCGATTAGGTATAAATACGCAGTATTTT; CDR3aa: CSVEGFEREGRLGINTQYF
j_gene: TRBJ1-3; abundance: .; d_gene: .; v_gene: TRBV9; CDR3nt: TGTGCCAGCAGCGTTTCAGGGAAGGGCACTGGAAACACCATATATTTT; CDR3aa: CASSVSGKGTGNTIYF
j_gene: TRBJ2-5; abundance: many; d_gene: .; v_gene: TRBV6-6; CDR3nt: TGTGCCAGCAGTTACCAGCAAGAGACCCAGTACTTC; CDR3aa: CASSYQQETQYF
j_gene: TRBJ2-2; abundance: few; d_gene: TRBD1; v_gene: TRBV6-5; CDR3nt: TGTGCCAGCAGTTTTTACGGACAGGGGGCGCAGGACACCGGGGAGCTGTTTTTT; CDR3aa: CASSFYGQGAQDTGELFF
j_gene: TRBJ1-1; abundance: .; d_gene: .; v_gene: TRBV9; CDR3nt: TGTGCCAACACGGCCGGTGTGGCTGAAGCTTTCTTT; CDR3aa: CANTAGVAEAFF
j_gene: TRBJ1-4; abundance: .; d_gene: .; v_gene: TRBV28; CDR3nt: TGTGCCAGCAGTCCGGACGGTGTAAGGATTGAAAAACTGTTTTTT; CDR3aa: CASSPDGVRIEKLFF
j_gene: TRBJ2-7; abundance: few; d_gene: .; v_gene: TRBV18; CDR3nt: TGTGCCAGCTCACGATTCATCTACGAGCAGTACTTC; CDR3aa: CASSRFIYEQYF